These 26 T cell receptor beta chains were all obtained from the same sample, sequenced in a study of T cell responses to AZD1222 COVID-19 vaccine. Method: immunoSEQ multiplex PCR; TCRdb's copy keeps in-frame clones and lacks some. The sample consists of approximately 190,000 clones, roughly 92% of them appearing once. Sequences were derived from peripheral blood, sampled 28 days after the second AZD1222 dose. Every receptor here comes from an adult who received the AZD1222 COVID-19 vaccine.

V and J are TRBV9 and TRBJ2-7, with no clear D. Trimming stripped 3 bases from V and 2 bases from J, with 9 bases between. Germline V gene sequence: CDR1 SGDLS, CDR2 YYNGEE. The CDR3 spans 13 residues. The CDR3 protein is CASSADDPYEQYF. The CDR3 nucleotides are TGTGCCAGCAGCGCCGACGATCCCTACGAGCAGTACTTC.

CDR3 nucleotide sequence: TGCGCCAGCAGTGAGTCACTAGCTGCGGCAGATACGCAGTATTTT. Its protein product is CASSESLAAADTQYF. The J gene is TRBJ2-3, the V gene TRBV10-1; a weak D match, TRBD2 (6 bases). Germline CDR1 is WNHNN and CDR2 is SYGVQD (reference sequence). V shed 0 bases and J shed 4 bases, with 11 bases lying between them. There are 15 residues in the CDR3.

The chain is built from TRBV5-1 and TRBJ2-3; 9 bases map to TRBD2. The V gene's germline CDR1 is SGHRS and CDR2 YFSETQ. There are 16 residues in the CDR3. Trimming removed 4 bases from V and 2 bases from J; junction bases left unmatched: 8. CDR3 amino acids: CASSPFSSGATDTQYF. CDR3 DNA: TGCGCCAGCAGCCCCTTCTCTAGCGGGGCCACAGATACGCAGTATTTT.

The CDR3 coding sequence is TGTGCCAGCAGTACCTTACTAGCGGGGGGCCAAGAGACCCAGTACTTC. As protein: CASSTLLAGGQETQYF. V and J are TRBV6-2 or TRBV6-3 and TRBJ2-5; TRBD2 matches at 12 bases. CDR1 is MNHEY and CDR2 is SVGEGT in the germline V gene. Germline trimming cut 5 bases from V and 1 base from J; bases unmatched to any gene: 5. There are 16 residues in the CDR3.

This clone has a single count. The rearrangement uses TRBV7-3 and TRBJ1-2; D uncertain. The germline V and J ends were trimmed by 2 bases and 5 bases, with 12 bases remaining between them. Per the germline V gene, CDR1 is SGHTA and CDR2 is FQGTGA. There are 14 residues in the CDR3. The CDR3 sequence is CASSLGPPPYGYTF. CDR3 in DNA: TGTGCCAGCAGCTTAGGACCGCCGCCTTATGGCTACACCTTC.

This clone was observed a single time. The rearrangement joins TRBV5-1 to TRBJ1-2, with 8 bases matching TRBD1. CDR1 SGHRS and CDR2 YFSETQ come from the germline V gene. The CDR3 extends over 14 amino acids. The V segment lost 0 bases and the J segment 8 bases; nucleotides outside the gene matches: 6. CDR3 sequence reads: CASSLAGQGEGYTF. For the CDR3, the DNA is TGCGCCAGCAGCTTGGCCGGACAGGGAGAGGGCTACACCTTC.

The chain is built from TRBV7-9 and TRBJ2-2; D might be TRBD1 or TRBD2, each matching 5 bases. Germline CDR1 and CDR2: SEHNR and FQNEAQ (reference sequence). V dropped 5 bases and J dropped 6 bases, with 19 bases sitting between them. CDR3 length: 16 residues. CDR3 residues: CASSPRWGSWAGELFF. The CDR3 DNA is TGTGCCAGCAGCCCCCGTTGGGGGTCCTGGGCCGGGGAGCTGTTTTTT. Full variable domain (remainder filled in from reference TRBV7-9 and TRBJ2-2): DTGVSQNPRHKITKRGQNVTFRCDPISEHNRLYWYRQTLGQGPEFLTYFQNEAQLEKSRLLSDRFSAERPKGSFSTLEIQRTEQGDSAMYLCASSPRWGSWAGELFFGEGSRLTVL.

The rearrangement uses TRBV7-8 and TRBJ1-2, with D possibly TRBD1 on 5 matching bases. Germline lookup yields CDR1 SGHVS and CDR2 FQNEAQ. Trimming took 5 bases from V and 4 from J, leaving 8 bases between them. The CDR3 runs to 12 residues. The CDR3 here is CASSQTVYGYTF. CDR3 nucleotides: TGTGCCAGCAGCCAGACAGTCTATGGCTACACCTTC. Looking up the rest from reference TRBV7-8 and TRBJ1-2 gives the full variable domain: GAGVSQSPRYKVAKRGQDVALRCDPISGHVSLFWYQQALGQGPEFLTYFQNEAQLDKSGLPSDRFFAERPEGSVSTLKIQRTQQEDSAVYLCASSQTVYGYTFGSGTRLTVV.

The gene calls are TRBV5-1 and TRBJ2-1; D gene uncertain. This CDR3 comprises 13 residues. From germline, CDR1 is SGHRS and CDR2 YFSETQ. The V and J ends lost 1 base and 7 bases respectively, with 9 bases between them. The CDR3 loop is CASSLQGRNEQFF. The CDR3 bases are TGCGCCAGCAGCTTGCAAGGAAGAAATGAGCAGTTCTTC.

This clone is a singleton in its sample. This chain's CDR3 is CASSAGTGGRYEQYF. CDR3 DNA: TGTGCCAGCAGCGCCGGGACAGGGGGGAGGTACGAGCAGTACTTC. V is TRBV7-3 and J is TRBJ2-7; 11 positions match TRBD1. This CDR3 comprises 15 residues. Trimming at V came to 5 bases and at J to 4 bases, leaving 7 bases not matched to a gene. The germline V gene has CDR1 SGHTA and CDR2 FQGTGA.

The chain links TRBV29-1 to TRBJ1-1, with D maybe TRBD1 (5 bases). Per the germline V gene, CDR1 is SQVTM and CDR2 is ANQGSEA. The CDR3 has 14 residues. Trimming removed 6 bases at V and 0 bases at J, with 14 bases between. This chain's CDR3 is CSVGGIQLNTEAFF. The CDR3 coding sequence is TGCAGCGTCGGGGGGATACAGTTGAACACTGAAGCTTTCTTT.

This clone was seen just once. The chain is built from TRBV2 and TRBJ1-1; D is uncertain. With 8 bases removed from V and 4 bases from J, the gap between germline ends came to 11 bases. Per germline, CDR1 SNHLY and CDR2 FYNNEI. The CDR3 contains 12 residues. For the CDR3, the DNA is TGTGCCAGCGGACCGGGCGGCACTGAAGCTTTCTTT. Translating gives CASGPGGTEAFF.

This clone was counted a single time. This sequence joins TRBV5-6 and TRBJ1-2; D not resolved. CDR3 size: 14 residues. V dropped 0 bases and J dropped 12 bases, with 18 bases sitting between them. Germline CDR1 reads SGHDT; CDR2 reads YYEEEE. CDR3 in amino acids: CASSLEGQTVSDTF. The CDR3, as DNA: TGTGCCAGCAGCTTGGAGGGCCAAACAGTTAGTGACACCTTC.

The rearrangement joins TRBV7-2 to TRBJ2-2, with a possible D match to TRBD2 (7 bases). CDR3 length: 15 residues. Per the germline V gene, CDR1 is SGHTA and CDR2 is FQGNSA. The V and J ends lost 8 bases and 8 bases respectively, with 21 bases between them. CDR3 amino acids: CASYPGGGPVGELFF. As DNA, the CDR3 is TGTGCCAGCTATCCGGGGGGCGGACCCGTGGGGGAGCTGTTTTTT.

The V gene is TRBV9, the J gene TRBJ1-5, with D uncertain. Germline CDR1 and CDR2: SGDLS and YYNGEE. V was shortened by 4 bases and J by 0 bases, with 14 bases between the two germline ends. CDR3 length: 16 amino acids. CDR3 nucleotide sequence: TGTGCCAGCAGCCCGGGTGGGTCCGTTAGCAATCAGCCCCAGCATTTT. Translating it yields CASSPGGSVSNQPQHF.

The rearrangement uses TRBV27 and TRBJ1-2; no definite D call. CDR1 and CDR2 from the germline V gene are MNHEY and SMNVEV (reference sequence). The V and J ends lost 3 bases and 6 bases respectively, with 11 bases between them. This CDR3 is 13 amino acids long. The CDR3 DNA is TGTGCCAGCAGTTTTACCGGGCGCCATGGCTACACCTTC. This codes for CASSFTGRHGYTF.

V and J are TRBV19 and TRBJ2-2, with TRBD2 matching 7 bases. With 3 bases clipped from V and 5 bases from J, the junction kept 3 bases outside the gene matches. The CDR3 length is 14 residues. Germline V gene sequence: CDR1 LNHDA, CDR2 SQIVND (reference sequence). CDR3 loop: CASSMGGATGELFF. CDR3 nucleotides: TGTGCCAGTAGTATGGGAGGGGCAACCGGGGAGCTGTTTTTT.

The chain couples TRBV14 to TRBJ1-2; D not certain. V was pared by 4 bases and J by 2 bases, with 8 bases between. Germline loops: CDR1 SGHDN, CDR2 FVKESK. This CDR3 is built from 13 residues. The CDR3, as DNA: TGTGCCAGCAGCCCGAGACCGAACTATGGCTACACCTTC. Translated: CASSPRPNYGYTF.

CDR3 sequence (DNA): TGTGCCATCAGTGACGTTAACCTTAATTCACCCCTCCACTTT. It yields the protein CAISDVNLNSPLHF. The V and J genes are TRBV10-3 and TRBJ1-6; D ambiguous. The CDR3 covers 14 residues. V lost 3 bases and J 6 bases, leaving 9 bases between the germline ends. Germline V gives CDR1 ENHRY, CDR2 SYGVKD.

The chain joins TRBV6-4 to TRBJ2-3; 11 bases align to TRBD2. The V gene's germline CDR1 is MRHNA and CDR2 SNTAGT. Unmatched junction bases numbered 10, after V lost 6 bases and J lost 5 bases. The CDR3 spans 16 residues. In DNA form, the CDR3 reads TGTGCCAGCAGCCTGTTAGCGGGGGGGCCCGGAGATACGCAGTATTTT. This gives the protein CASSLLAGGPGDTQYF.

This chain uses TRBV4-1 with TRBJ1-2, with a weak D call TRBD1 (5 bases). CDR1 is MGHRA, CDR2 YSYEKL, per germline. This CDR3 contains 15 residues. Between the trimmed V and J ends, which lost 0 bases and 1 base, there was a span of 9 bases. The CDR3 spells CASSQDSGGNYGYTF. In nucleotides, the CDR3 is TGCGCCAGCAGCCAAGATTCTGGGGGTAACTATGGCTACACCTTC.

V and J are TRBV5-1 and TRBJ1-2; maybe TRBD1 (6 bases). Germline V gene data show CDR1 as SGHRS and CDR2 as YFSETQ. V was trimmed by 0 bases and J by 0 bases, leaving 9 bases between them. There are 15 residues in the CDR3. The CDR3 sequence: CASSLADRSNYGYTF. CDR3 DNA: TGCGCCAGCAGCTTGGCTGACAGGTCTAACTATGGCTACACCTTC.

The chain carries TRBV11-1 and TRBJ2-1; TRBD1 or TRBD2 may be the D gene (6 bases each). CDR3 length: 16 amino acids. Germline V gene sequence: CDR1 SGHAT, CDR2 FQDESV (reference sequence). V lost 3 bases, J lost 2 bases, and 14 bases lay in between. Here the CDR3 reads CASSFVGGTTYNEQFF. The CDR3 nucleotides read TGTGCCAGCAGCTTTGTGGGGGGCACCACCTACAATGAGCAGTTCTTC.

The chain combines TRBV27 with TRBJ1-1; TRBD1 might be the D (6 bases). CDR1 is MNHEY, CDR2 SMNVEV, per germline (reference sequence). Trimming stripped 6 bases from V and 4 bases from J, with 21 bases between. CDR3 size: 16 residues. The CDR3: CASSPTQGYPLTEAFF. In DNA, the CDR3 is TGTGCCAGCAGCCCAACACAGGGCTACCCGCTCACTGAAGCTTTCTTT.

The rearrangement uses TRBV27 and TRBJ1-2; 8 nucleotides agree with TRBD1. V gave up 3 bases and J gave up 4 bases; unmatched junction bases: 7. This CDR3 has 15 amino acids. The germline CDR1 and CDR2 sequences are MNHEY and SMNVEV (reference sequence). CDR3: CASSFSGQEIYGYTF. For the CDR3, the DNA is TGTGCCAGCAGTTTTTCGGGACAGGAGATCTATGGCTACACCTTC.

The V gene is TRBV28, the J gene TRBJ2-5; D might be TRBD1 (6 bases). CDR1 is MDHEN, CDR2 SYDVKM, per germline. The CDR3 sequence is 13 residues long. V dropped 5 bases and J dropped 5 bases, with 12 bases sitting between them. CDR3: CASSPGDGETQYF. DNA for the CDR3: TGTGCCAGCAGTCCAGGGGACGGGGAGACCCAGTACTTC.